The rows below give T cell receptor beta chains drawn from one sample of a study of T cell responses to AZD1222 COVID-19 vaccine. Measured with immunoSEQ multiplex PCR; TCRdb has only the in-frame clones, and not every one. The sample has roughly 100,000 clones, roughly 89% seen once. The specimen was peripheral blood, collected 28 days after the second AZD1222 dose. These receptor sequences come from an adult who received the AZD1222 COVID-19 vaccine. CDR3s include the opening cysteine and the closing phenylalanine or tryptophan. D genes are given only for firm matches. Size tells how often a clone was seen (once, few, many) or the class of an expanded clone, and some rows leave it out.

CDR3 length: 15; clone size: NA; D gene: NA; V gene: TRBV28; J gene: TRBJ2-3; CDR3 DNA: TGTGCCAGCAGTATCAGGACCGGGGCAGGGGATACGCAGTATTTT; CDR3 protein: CASSIRTGAGDTQYF
CDR3 length: 16; clone size: NA; D gene: TRBD2; V gene: TRBV3-1/TRBV3-2; J gene: TRBJ2-5; CDR3 DNA: TGTGCCAGCAGCCAAGATTGGAGCGGGGGACAAGAGACCCAGTACTTC; CDR3 protein: CASSQDWSGGQETQYF
CDR3 length: 15; clone size: NA; D gene: TRBD1; V gene: TRBV30; J gene: TRBJ1-2; CDR3 DNA: TGTGCCTGGAGTGACCCCGGGACAGCCATCTATGGCTACACCTTC; CDR3 protein: CAWSDPGTAIYGYTF
CDR3 length: 15; clone size: NA; D gene: TRBD2; V gene: TRBV3-1/TRBV3-2; J gene: TRBJ2-5; CDR3 DNA: TGTGCCAGCAGCCAACGGACTAGCGGGAGGGAGACCCAGTACTTC; CDR3 protein: CASSQRTSGRETQYF
CDR3 length: 14; clone size: NA; D gene: TRBD1; V gene: TRBV6-5; J gene: TRBJ1-1; CDR3 DNA: TGTGCCAGCAGTTGGACAGGGACGAACACTGAAGCTTTCTTT; CDR3 protein: CASSWTGTNTEAFF
CDR3 length: 14; clone size: NA; D gene: TRBD2; V gene: TRBV11-3; J gene: TRBJ2-1; CDR3 DNA: TGTGCCAGCAGCTCTCTAGCGGGAAGCAATGAGCAGTTCTTC; CDR3 protein: CASSSLAGSNEQFF
CDR3 length: 12; clone size: NA; D gene: NA; V gene: TRBV30; J gene: TRBJ1-2; CDR3 DNA: TGTGCCTGGACCCGGGACTCCTATGGCTACACCTTC; CDR3 protein: CAWTRDSYGYTF
CDR3 length: 11; clone size: NA; D gene: TRBD1; V gene: TRBV20-1; J gene: TRBJ1-2; CDR3 DNA: TGCAGTGCTGACCGCGACAGGGTGAACACCTTC; CDR3 protein: CSADRDRVNTF
CDR3 length: 15; clone size: NA; D gene: NA; V gene: TRBV19; J gene: TRBJ1-4; CDR3 DNA: TGTGCCAGTACCCCCCAGGGTCGGGGAGGTGAAAAACTGTTTTTT; CDR3 protein: CASTPQGRGGEKLFF
CDR3 length: 16; clone size: NA; D gene: NA; V gene: TRBV16; J gene: TRBJ2-1; CDR3 DNA: TGTGCCAGCAGCCAATCGGGCAGGAAAACCTACAATGAGCAGTTCTTC; CDR3 protein: CASSQSGRKTYNEQFF
CDR3 length: 18; clone size: NA; D gene: TRBD2; V gene: TRBV11-2; J gene: TRBJ2-3; CDR3 DNA: TGTGCCAGCAGCTTAGTGGCGAGCCCTAGCGGGAGCACAGATACGCAGTATTTT; CDR3 protein: CASSLVASPSGSTDTQYF
CDR3 length: 15; clone size: NA; D gene: TRBD1; V gene: TRBV7-7; J gene: TRBJ2-5; CDR3 DNA: TGTGCCAGCAGCGTCGGACAGGGCCGCAGGGAGACCCAGTACTTC; CDR3 protein: CASSVGQGRRETQYF
CDR3 length: 15; clone size: NA; D gene: NA; V gene: TRBV19; J gene: TRBJ2-7; CDR3 DNA: TGTGCCAGTAGTACCACGAAGGGCTCGGTTAACGAGCAGTACTTC; CDR3 protein: CASSTTKGSVNEQYF
CDR3 length: 16; clone size: NA; D gene: NA; V gene: TRBV19; J gene: TRBJ2-1; CDR3 DNA: TGTGCCAGTAGTCGATCCGCGGGATTGTCCTACAATGAGCAGTTCTTC; CDR3 protein: CASSRSAGLSYNEQFF
CDR3 length: 16; clone size: NA; D gene: NA; V gene: TRBV5-8; J gene: TRBJ1-4; CDR3 DNA: TGTGCCAGCAGCCCTGGAGGTGGAGCAACTAATGAAAAACTGTTTTTT; CDR3 protein: CASSPGGGATNEKLFF
CDR3 length: 14; clone size: NA; D gene: NA; V gene: TRBV6-1; J gene: TRBJ1-4; CDR3 DNA: TGTGCCAGCAGTGAAGCCTGGGTACGGGAAAAACTGTTTTTT; CDR3 protein: CASSEAWVREKLFF
CDR3 length: 12; clone size: NA; D gene: NA; V gene: TRBV7-2; J gene: TRBJ1-2; CDR3 DNA: TGTGCCAGCAGTCCGACAGCCTATGGCTACACCTTC; CDR3 protein: CASSPTAYGYTF
CDR3 length: 16; clone size: NA; D gene: NA; V gene: TRBV7-2; J gene: TRBJ2-2; CDR3 DNA: TGTGCCAGCAGCCTTTCCGGGACCACGAACACCGGGGAGCTGTTTTTT; CDR3 protein: CASSLSGTTNTGELFF
CDR3 length: 13; clone size: once; D gene: NA; V gene: TRBV5-4; J gene: TRBJ1-2; CDR3 DNA: TGTGCCAGCAGCTTCGGGGCGGAGGTGGGCTACACCTTC; CDR3 protein: CASSFGAEVGYTF
CDR3 length: 14; clone size: NA; D gene: NA; V gene: TRBV7-9; J gene: TRBJ2-5; CDR3 DNA: TGTGCCAGCAGGCTCTCGGGTAATCAAGAGACCCAGTACTTC; CDR3 protein: CASRLSGNQETQYF
CDR3 length: 14; clone size: NA; D gene: TRBD1; V gene: TRBV6-5; J gene: TRBJ1-2; CDR3 DNA: TGTGCCAGCCTACTCGGGACAGGGGTACGTGGCTACACCTTC; CDR3 protein: CASLLGTGVRGYTF
CDR3 length: 12; clone size: NA; D gene: TRBD2; V gene: TRBV29-1; J gene: TRBJ2-7; CDR3 DNA: TGCAGCTTCCAGCGGGAGGGCCACGAGCAGTACTTC; CDR3 protein: CSFQREGHEQYF
CDR3 length: 13; clone size: NA; D gene: NA; V gene: TRBV28; J gene: TRBJ1-1; CDR3 DNA: TGTGCCAGCAGAATAAGGGGCAATACTGAAGCTTTCTTT; CDR3 protein: CASRIRGNTEAFF
CDR3 length: 10; clone size: NA; D gene: NA; V gene: TRBV20-1; J gene: TRBJ2-3; CDR3 DNA: TGCAGTGCTAGCACAGATACGCAGTATTTT; CDR3 protein: CSASTDTQYF
CDR3 length: 13; clone size: NA; D gene: TRBD1; V gene: TRBV11-1; J gene: TRBJ2-1; CDR3 DNA: TGTGCCAGCAGCCAGGGGGCCTACAATGAGCAGTTCTTC; CDR3 protein: CASSQGAYNEQFF
CDR3 length: 16; clone size: NA; D gene: TRBD2; V gene: TRBV5-4; J gene: TRBJ2-1; CDR3 DNA: TGTGCCAGTCAGACCGGGACTAGCGGGTCCTACAATGAGCAGTTCTTC; CDR3 protein: CASQTGTSGSYNEQFF
CDR3 length: 15; clone size: NA; D gene: NA; V gene: TRBV18; J gene: TRBJ1-1; CDR3 DNA: TGTGCCAGCTCACCAAGGGGGGCGCGGAACACTGAAGCTTTCTTT; CDR3 protein: CASSPRGARNTEAFF
CDR3 length: 16; clone size: NA; D gene: TRBD2; V gene: TRBV19; J gene: TRBJ2-1; CDR3 DNA: TGTGCCAGTAGTAAACGCGGGGGGGGCTCCTACAATGAGCAGTTCTTC; CDR3 protein: CASSKRGGGSYNEQFF
CDR3 length: 15; clone size: NA; D gene: NA; V gene: TRBV18; J gene: TRBJ2-7; CDR3 DNA: TGTGCCAGCTCACAACCGGACAGTCCCTCCTACGAGCAGTACTTC; CDR3 protein: CASSQPDSPSYEQYF
CDR3 length: 16; clone size: few; D gene: TRBD2; V gene: TRBV5-1; J gene: TRBJ2-7; CDR3 DNA: TGCGCCAGCAGCACTAGCGTCCAGGGCAACTTCTACGAGCAGTACTTC; CDR3 protein: CASSTSVQGNFYEQYF
CDR3 length: 12; clone size: NA; D gene: NA; V gene: TRBV7-2; J gene: TRBJ2-7; CDR3 DNA: TGTGCCAGCAGCTTAGCCCACTACGAGCAGTACTTC; CDR3 protein: CASSLAHYEQYF
CDR3 length: 13; clone size: NA; D gene: NA; V gene: TRBV19; J gene: TRBJ1-2; CDR3 DNA: TGTGCCAGTAGTATGAGAGGGGACTATGGCTACACCTTC; CDR3 protein: CASSMRGDYGYTF
CDR3 length: 15; clone size: NA; D gene: TRBD1; V gene: TRBV6-4; J gene: TRBJ1-6; CDR3 DNA: TGTGCCAGCAGCCTCGACAGGGGACCTAATTCACCCCTCCACTTT; CDR3 protein: CASSLDRGPNSPLHF
CDR3 length: 15; clone size: few; D gene: TRBD2; V gene: TRBV4-1; J gene: TRBJ2-7; CDR3 DNA: TGCGCCAGCAGCCAAGACCTAGCGGGAGTGTACGAGCAGTACTTC; CDR3 protein: CASSQDLAGVYEQYF
CDR3 length: 17; clone size: NA; D gene: TRBD2; V gene: TRBV4-2; J gene: TRBJ2-3; CDR3 DNA: TGTGCCAGCAGCCAAAGGAGCGGGAGGGCCGGCACAGATACGCAGTATTTT; CDR3 protein: CASSQRSGRAGTDTQYF
CDR3 length: 18; clone size: NA; D gene: NA; V gene: TRBV4-2; J gene: TRBJ1-3; CDR3 DNA: TGTGCCAGCAGCCAAGATAATTCGGTCGGGGTCTCTGGAAACACCATATATTTT; CDR3 protein: CASSQDNSVGVSGNTIYF
CDR3 length: 10; clone size: NA; D gene: NA; V gene: TRBV28; J gene: TRBJ2-1; CDR3 DNA: TGTGCCAGCAGTCAGTATGAGCAGTTCTTC; CDR3 protein: CASSQYEQFF
CDR3 length: 16; clone size: NA; D gene: TRBD2; V gene: TRBV7-2; J gene: TRBJ2-1; CDR3 DNA: TGTGCCAGCAGCTGGACTAGCGGGAGCCTTAGCAATGAGCAGTTCTTC; CDR3 protein: CASSWTSGSLSNEQFF
CDR3 length: 13; clone size: NA; D gene: TRBD2; V gene: TRBV6-5; J gene: TRBJ2-7; CDR3 DNA: TGTGCCAGCGGGCGGGAGGCCCGGTACGAGCAGTACTTC; CDR3 protein: CASGREARYEQYF
CDR3 length: 13; clone size: NA; D gene: NA; V gene: TRBV11-2; J gene: TRBJ1-5; CDR3 DNA: TGTGCCAGCAGCTTAGGGGCGGATCAGCCCCAGCATTTT; CDR3 protein: CASSLGADQPQHF
CDR3 length: 12; clone size: few; D gene: TRBD2; V gene: TRBV27; J gene: TRBJ2-7; CDR3 DNA: TGTGCCAGCAGTTTACGGGGGGGCGAGCAGTACTTC; CDR3 protein: CASSLRGGEQYF
CDR3 length: 12; clone size: NA; D gene: NA; V gene: TRBV10-1; J gene: TRBJ2-1; CDR3 DNA: TGCGCCAGCAGTCTGTACGGGAATGAGCAGTTCTTC; CDR3 protein: CASSLYGNEQFF
CDR3 length: 14; clone size: few; D gene: NA; V gene: TRBV2; J gene: TRBJ1-2; CDR3 DNA: TGTGCCAGCAGTGAAGGACAGCTTAACTATGGCTACACCTTC; CDR3 protein: CASSEGQLNYGYTF
CDR3 length: 13; clone size: once; D gene: TRBD1; V gene: TRBV5-4; J gene: TRBJ2-5; CDR3 DNA: TGTGCCACCGCGACAGGGCAACAAGAGACCCAGTACTTC; CDR3 protein: CATATGQQETQYF
CDR3 length: 15; clone size: NA; D gene: NA; V gene: TRBV18; J gene: TRBJ1-1; CDR3 DNA: TGTGCCAGCTCACCACGGGCGGTACAGGGTGCTGAAGCTTTCTTT; CDR3 protein: CASSPRAVQGAEAFF
CDR3 length: 15; clone size: NA; D gene: TRBD1; V gene: TRBV4-3; J gene: TRBJ2-1; CDR3 DNA: TGCGCCAGCAGCGACCGGGACAGGGTGGTAAATGAGCAGTTCTTC; CDR3 protein: CASSDRDRVVNEQFF
CDR3 length: 16; clone size: NA; D gene: TRBD1; V gene: TRBV18; J gene: TRBJ2-3; CDR3 DNA: TGTGCCAGCTCACCATTACCGGACAGGGCGGGAGATACGCAGTATTTT; CDR3 protein: CASSPLPDRAGDTQYF
CDR3 length: 16; clone size: NA; D gene: TRBD1; V gene: TRBV7-2; J gene: TRBJ2-7; CDR3 DNA: TGTGCCAGCAGCTCGACAGGGGGGGACGGGAACTACGAGCAGTACTTC; CDR3 protein: CASSSTGGDGNYEQYF
CDR3 length: 18; clone size: NA; D gene: TRBD2; V gene: TRBV7-3; J gene: TRBJ2-2; CDR3 DNA: TGTGCCAGCAGCTCCAGGCGACTAGCGGGAGAAATTGACGGGGAGCTGTTTTTT; CDR3 protein: CASSSRRLAGEIDGELFF
CDR3 length: 20; clone size: once; D gene: TRBD1; V gene: TRBV5-4; J gene: TRBJ1-5; CDR3 DNA: TGTGCCAGCAGCTTGGGCCCGGACAGGGGATCTTACAAAAGTAATCAGCCCCAGCATTTT; CDR3 protein: CASSLGPDRGSYKSNQPQHF
CDR3 length: 16; clone size: NA; D gene: TRBD2; V gene: TRBV7-2; J gene: TRBJ2-2; CDR3 DNA: TGTGCCAGCAGTTTCATTGGACTAGCGGTTCCCGGGGAGCTGTTTTTT; CDR3 protein: CASSFIGLAVPGELFF
CDR3 length: 13; clone size: NA; D gene: NA; V gene: TRBV25-1; J gene: TRBJ2-7; CDR3 DNA: TGTGCCAGCAGTACCACCCCTGGGGGCGAGCAGTACTTC; CDR3 protein: CASSTTPGGEQYF
CDR3 length: 14; clone size: once; D gene: TRBD1; V gene: TRBV6-7; J gene: TRBJ2-2; CDR3 DNA: TGTGCCAGCAGTGCGGGACAGGGGGCCGGGGAGCTGTTTTTT; CDR3 protein: CASSAGQGAGELFF
CDR3 length: 14; clone size: NA; D gene: NA; V gene: TRBV4-1; J gene: TRBJ1-5; CDR3 DNA: TGCGCCAGCAGCCACGGACAGAGCAATCAGCCCCAGCATTTT; CDR3 protein: CASSHGQSNQPQHF
CDR3 length: 15; clone size: NA; D gene: TRBD1; V gene: TRBV7-9; J gene: TRBJ1-1; CDR3 DNA: TGTGCCAGCAGCGCGGGACAGGGCGTGAACACTGAAGCTTTCTTT; CDR3 protein: CASSAGQGVNTEAFF